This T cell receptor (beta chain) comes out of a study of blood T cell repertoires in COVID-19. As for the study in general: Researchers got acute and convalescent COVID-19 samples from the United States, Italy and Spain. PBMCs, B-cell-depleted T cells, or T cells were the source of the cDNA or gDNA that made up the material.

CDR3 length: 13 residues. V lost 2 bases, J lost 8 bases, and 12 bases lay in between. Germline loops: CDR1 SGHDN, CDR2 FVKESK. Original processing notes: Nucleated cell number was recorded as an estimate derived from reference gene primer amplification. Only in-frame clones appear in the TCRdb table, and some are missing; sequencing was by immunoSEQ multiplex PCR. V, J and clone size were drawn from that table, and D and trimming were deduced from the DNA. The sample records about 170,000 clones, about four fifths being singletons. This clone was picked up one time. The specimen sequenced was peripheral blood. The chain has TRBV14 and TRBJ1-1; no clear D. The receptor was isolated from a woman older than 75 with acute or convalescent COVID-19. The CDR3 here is CASSQPRSPEAFF. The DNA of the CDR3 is TGTGCCAGCAGCCAACCCCGCAGTCCAGAAGCTTTCTTT.